This T cell receptor beta chain was found in a study of cytomegalovirus exposure and HLA in healthy donors. The overall study: Clustering assigned about 76% of the 350 to 400 genotyped donors to the Caucasian-associated ancestry cluster. Whole-study findings and limits: Later on, an analysis showed TCR association rates differing by HLA locus, with DRB1 the most and HLA-C the fewest. Fewer N-insertions (relative to the roughly 630-donor mean) were reportedly seen in an Asian-associated ancestry cluster in a later analysis.

CDR1 and CDR2 (germline): SEHNR, FQNEAQ (reference sequence). The CDR3 sequence is 16 residues long. V lost 2 bases, J lost 2 bases, and 3 bases stayed unmatched. To note about this clone: Its antigen remains unidentified.

Primers included in the PCR were 60 Vbeta and 13 Jbeta primers. The protocol was immunoSEQ multiplex PCR, while the TCRdb copy is restricted to in-frame clones and leaves out a portion. The table shows under 250,000 clones, with 70% to 80% occurring only once. This sequence was found in a man aged 30 to 39 in good health and CMV-seronegative. This sequence joins TRBV7-9 and TRBJ1-6, with 7 bases aligning to TRBD1. The specimen was PBMCs. Written as DNA, the CDR3 is TGTGCCAGCAGCTTAAGACAGGGAGCCTATAATTCACCCCTCCACTTT. Translating it yields CASSLRQGAYNSPLHF. Complete variable domain (other parts from reference TRBV7-9 and TRBJ1-6): DTGVSQNPRHKITKRGQNVTFRCDPISEHNRLYWYRQTLGQGPEFLTYFQNEAQLEKSRLLSDRFSAERPKGSFSTLEIQRTEQGDSAMYLCASSLRQGAYNSPLHFGNGTRLTVT.